The 29 T cell receptor beta chains given below trace back to one sample, sequenced in a study of T cell repertoires in cytomegalovirus infection. MiXCR was run by TCRdb on the reads, yielding one entry per CDR3 protein. The profile covers around 300,000 distinct CDR3 sequences, with under 30% appearing a single time and around 13% taken by the ten largest. The sample comprised PBMCs. The receptors originated from a human donor in good health (CMV status not recorded). Some clones in this sample may be carry-over from other donors' samples.

The rearrangement uses TRBV28 and TRBJ2-7, with 16 bases identical to TRBD2. This CDR3 comprises 18 residues. Germline CDR1 MDHEN, CDR2 SYDVKM. V was pared by 7 bases and J by 2 bases, with 11 bases of the junction left unmatched. The DNA of the CDR3 is TGTGCCAGCAATCCTCCGGGACTAGCGGGGGGGTCCCCCTACGAGCAGTACTTC. Amino acids: CASNPPGLAGGSPYEQYF.

The chain joins TRBV12-3 or TRBV12-4 to TRBJ1-4, with D hard to call. V dropped 2 bases and J dropped 8 bases, with 15 bases sitting between them. CDR3 size: 15 residues. The CDR3 region is CASSLMAGIEEKLFF. In nucleotides, the CDR3 is TGTGCCAGCAGTTTAATGGCAGGCATCGAAGAAAAACTGTTTTTT.

This clonotype was picked up many times. V is TRBV7-2 and J is TRBJ2-1, with D unresolved. CDR3 length equals 14 residues. With 0 bases removed from V and 3 bases from J, the gap between germline ends came to 6 bases. Germline values: CDR1 SGHTA, CDR2 FQGNSA. The CDR3 sequence: CASSLATYYNEQFF. The CDR3 nucleotides are TGTGCCAGCAGCTTAGCCACCTACTACAATGAGCAGTTCTTC.

This clonotype was observed a handful of times. This chain connects TRBV24-1 to TRBJ2-3; 9 bases line up with TRBD2. Germline V CDR1 and CDR2: KGHDR, SFDVKD. This CDR3 spans 17 amino acids. V dropped 3 bases and J dropped 0; count of bases not matched to a gene: 6. CDR3 nucleotide sequence: TGTGCCACCAGTGATCGGTCTAGCGGGATGAGCACAGATACGCAGTATTTT. Translating it yields CATSDRSSGMSTDTQYF.

This clonotype turned up a few times. The CDR3 bases are TGTGCCAGCAGGGGACAGGGCACCTACACTGAAGCTTTCTTT. Amino acid sequence: CASRGQGTYTEAFF. The chain couples TRBV6-1 to TRBJ1-1, with TRBD1 matching 9 bases. The germline CDR1 and CDR2 sequences are MNHNS and SASEGT. The CDR3 consists of 14 residues. V lost 6 bases to trimming and J lost 3 bases; unmatched junction nucleotides: 5.

In this sample, this clonotype turned up a few times. The genes are TRBV7-2 and TRBJ2-1, with TRBD2 matching 10 bases. There are 14 residues in the CDR3. V was clipped by 7 bases and J by 4 bases; unmatched bases: 4. Germline V gene data show CDR1 as SGHTA and CDR2 as FQGNSA. CDR3 sequence: CASTGTSAYNEQFF. CDR3 nucleotide sequence: TGTGCCAGCACCGGGACTAGCGCTTACAATGAGCAGTTCTTC.

This clonotype was detected a few times. The CDR3, as DNA: TGTGCCAGCAGTTACTCGGCGGAGCAGTACTTC. This gives the protein CASSYSAEQYF. The V call is TRBV6-6, the J call TRBJ2-7, with unresolved D. Trimming took off 0 bases at V and 7 bases at J, with 4 bases between the two ends. CDR1 is MNHNY and CDR2 is SVGAGI in the germline V gene (reference sequence). The CDR3 totals 11 residues.

V gene TRBV6-1 combines with J gene TRBJ1-5, with 8 bases identical to TRBD1. Germline CDR1 reads MNHNS; CDR2 reads SASEGT. The CDR3 has 15 amino acids. Trimming took 5 bases from V and 3 from J; bases not matched to a gene: 6. The CDR3 nucleotides are TGTGCCAGCAGTCCAGGGGGCGGCCCCAATCAGCCCCAGCATTTT. Its translation: CASSPGGGPNQPQHF.

This clonotype appeared a few times. This rearrangement joins TRBV5-1 to TRBJ2-7; 7 nucleotides agree with TRBD1. The V segment lost 4 bases and the J segment 9 bases; nucleotides outside the gene matches: 7. This CDR3 has 12 residues. Germline V gives CDR1 SGHRS, CDR2 YFSETQ. The CDR3 nucleotides read TGCGCCAGCAGCACCGGGACAGCGGCGCAGTACTTC. This encodes CASSTGTAAQYF.

In its sample, this clonotype was seen a few times. The chain links TRBV11-2 to TRBJ1-5, with 7 bases aligning to TRBD1. The CDR3 totals 13 residues. Germline loops: CDR1 SGHAT, CDR2 FQNNGV. J was trimmed by 9 bases and V by 5 bases; bases with no gene match: 7. The CDR3 here is CASSQLGQPPQHF. The CDR3 nucleotides read TGTGCCAGCAGCCAATTGGGACAGCCGCCCCAGCATTTT.

The chain employs TRBV12-3 or TRBV12-4 and TRBJ2-7, with TRBD1 matching 7 bases. V lost 6 bases to trimming and J lost 5 bases; unmatched junction nucleotides: 4. The CDR3 length is 12 residues. CDR3 DNA: TGTGCCAGCAGAGAGAGGGGGCACGAGCAGTACTTC. It is translated as CASRERGHEQYF.

This clonotype was seen only a few times. The V call is TRBV29-1, the J call TRBJ1-1, with D maybe TRBD1 (6 bases). The germline V and J ends were trimmed by 5 bases and 0 bases, with 22 bases remaining between them. Germline CDR1 is SQVTM and CDR2 is ANQGSEA. The CDR3 runs 17 residues. The CDR3 sequence is CSVIGQRPPIMNTEAFF. The CDR3, as DNA: TGCAGCGTTATAGGACAGCGACCACCTATCATGAACACTGAAGCTTTCTTT.

A word on this clonotype: A much larger clone lies a single base off, so this may be a read error. The chain joins TRBV7-2 to TRBJ2-2; perhaps TRBD2 as D (6 bases). Germline-derived CDR1 and CDR2 are SGHTA and FQGNSA. This CDR3 has 13 amino acids. CDR3 protein: CASSLDWRGKLFF. CDR3 coding DNA: TGTGCCAGCAGCTTAGATTGGCGCGGGAAGCTGTTTTTT.

This clonotype was recorded many times. The chain recombines TRBV7-2 with TRBJ1-6, with D possibly matching TRBD1 (6 bases). CDR1 is SGHTA and CDR2 is FQGNSA in the germline V gene. Deletions cut 4 bases from V and 7 bases from J, with 14 bases between. The CDR3 extends over 15 amino acids. The CDR3 loop reads CASSSLGGRNSPLHF. The CDR3 DNA reads as TGTGCCAGCAGCTCGCTCGGGGGGCGAAATTCACCCCTCCACTTT.

This clonotype was picked up a small number of times. This chain links TRBV30 with TRBJ1-5; the D is unclear. The CDR3 runs 13 residues. The V gene's germline CDR1 is GTSNPN and CDR2 SVGIG (reference sequence). Trimming took 3 bases from V and 4 from J, leaving 10 bases between them. The DNA of the CDR3 is TGTGCCTGGAGCCCGCCCGGGAATCAGCCCCAGCATTTT. Translating gives CAWSPPGNQPQHF. Full variable domain (outside the CDR3, taken from reference TRBV30 and TRBJ1-5): SQTIHQWPATLVQPVGSPLSLECTVEGTSNPNLYWYRQAAGRGLQLLFYSVGIGQISSEVPQNLSASRPQDRQFILSSKKLLLSDSGFYLCAWSPPGNQPQHFGDGTRLSIL.

This clonotype showed up many times. This chain connects TRBV20-1 to TRBJ1-5; D perhaps matches TRBD1 (5 bases). V lost 0 bases and J 4 bases, leaving 7 bases between the germline ends. The V gene's germline CDR1 is DFQATT and CDR2 SNEGSKA (reference sequence). The CDR3 contains 13 residues. CDR3: CSARDQGNQPQHF. The CDR3 region has the DNA TGCAGTGCTAGAGATCAGGGTAATCAGCCCCAGCATTTT.

This clonotype occurred a few times. The chain joins TRBV24-1 to TRBJ2-1, with 8 nucleotides matching TRBD2. The CDR3 has 18 residues. The germline CDR1 and CDR2 sequences are KGHDR and SFDVKD. V trimming: 0 bases; J trimming: 7 bases; junction bases outside the gene matches: 13. The CDR3 sequence is CATSDLRRGSGNLNEQFF. CDR3 nucleotides: TGTGCCACCAGTGATTTGCGGCGGGGTAGCGGGAACCTTAATGAGCAGTTCTTC.

This clonotype was counted many times. The V gene is TRBV7-8, the J gene TRBJ1-2; 8 bases are a match to TRBD1. The CDR3 is 16 residues long. Looked up from germline, CDR1 is SGHVS and CDR2 is FQNEAQ. The V segment lost 1 base and the J segment 1 base; nucleotides outside the gene matches: 5. CDR3: CASSLGRTGHNYGYTF. CDR3 nucleotide sequence: TGTGCCAGCAGCTTAGGGCGGACAGGGCATAACTATGGCTACACCTTC.

This clonotype appeared a single time. This sequence joins TRBV28 and TRBJ2-7; D is possibly TRBD1 (5 bases). The germline gives CDR1 MDHEN, CDR2 SYDVKM. V was cut by 7 bases and J by 5 bases, with 12 bases left in between. The CDR3 length is 12 residues. CDR3 coding DNA: TGTGCCAGCACAGGGTCTGGGAACGAGCAGTACTTC. Translating gives CASTGSGNEQYF.

Ten or more counts support this clonotype. J is TRBJ2-2 and V is TRBV7-2; D assignment may be TRBD1 or TRBD2 (5 bases each). V was shortened by 4 bases and J by 1 base, with 10 bases between the two germline ends. CDR3 length: 15 residues. Germline CDR1 and CDR2: SGHTA and FQGNSA. CDR3 DNA: TGTGCCAGCAGCTCGGGACGCCGGAACACCGGGGAGCTGTTTTTT. Translated, it gives CASSSGRRNTGELFF.

This clonotype was counted ten times or more. V is TRBV7-2 and J is TRBJ2-1; 7 positions agree with TRBD1. CDR1 and CDR2 from the germline V gene are SGHTA and FQGNSA. V was clipped by 5 bases and J by 3 bases; unmatched bases: 7. CDR3 length: 15 amino acids. The CDR3, as DNA: TGTGCCAGCAGCCCCGGACAGGACAACTACAATGAGCAGTTCTTC. Translation gives CASSPGQDNYNEQFF.

V and J are TRBV28 and TRBJ2-1, with 8 bases aligning to TRBD2. V lost 5 bases to trimming and J lost 5 bases; unmatched junction nucleotides: 5. The CDR3 totals 14 residues. Germline CDR1 is MDHEN and CDR2 is SYDVKM. The CDR3 is CASSGSGANNEQFF. Here the CDR3 DNA reads TGTGCCAGCAGTGGTAGCGGGGCCAACAATGAGCAGTTCTTC.

This clonotype was picked up a small number of times. The CDR3 DNA sequence: TGTGCCAGCTCATCTCCGGGACTAGCGGGAAAGACTAAGAACAATGAGCAGTTCTTC. Amino acid sequence: CASSSPGLAGKTKNNEQFF. The chain uses TRBV6-2 or TRBV6-3 and TRBJ2-1, with TRBD2 matching 13 bases. CDR3 length: 19 amino acids. V shed 8 bases and J 5 bases; nucleotides not matched to a gene: 18. CDR1 is MNHEY and CDR2 is SVGEGT in the germline V gene.

This chain uses TRBV5-6 with TRBJ2-3; 9 bases match TRBD1. V dropped 3 bases and J dropped 4; count of bases not matched to a gene: 3. This CDR3 contains 14 residues. CDR1 and CDR2 (germline): SGHDT, YYEEEE. The chain's CDR3 is CASSSTGGPDTQYF. Here the CDR3 DNA reads TGTGCCAGCAGCTCAACAGGGGGCCCAGATACGCAGTATTTT. Variable domain in full (rest from reference TRBV5-6 and TRBJ2-3): DAGVTQSPTHLIKTRGQQVTLRCSPKSGHDTVSWYQQALGQGPQFIFQYYEEEERQRGNFPDRFSGHQFPNYSSELNVNALLLGDSALYLCASSSTGGPDTQYFGPGTRLTVL.

On this clonotype: The junction and the germline gene differ at one end; a read error may be behind it. This chain uses TRBV9 with TRBJ2-3; D not resolved. CDR1 SGDLS and CDR2 YYNGEE come from the germline V gene. The CDR3 consists of 14 residues. CDR3 sequence: CACSVVPSTDTQYF. The CDR3 DNA is TGTGCCTGCAGCGTAGTACCGAGCACAGATACGCAGTATTTT.

The chain carries TRBV5-6 and TRBJ2-1; D not certain. Per germline, CDR1 SGHDT and CDR2 YYEEEE. Trimming took off 0 bases at V and 7 bases at J, with 14 bases between the two ends. CDR3 length: 15 amino acids. The CDR3 region has the DNA TGTGCCAGCAGCTTGGGAGATTATAACAGAAATGAGCAGTTCTTC. It encodes CASSLGDYNRNEQFF.

This chain joins TRBV13 and TRBJ2-5; weak D call: TRBD2 (5 bases). From germline, CDR1 is PRHDT and CDR2 FYEKMQ (reference sequence). The CDR3 has 14 residues. The V and J ends lost 5 bases and 7 bases respectively, with 17 bases between them. CDR3 loop: CASSSAGARGTQYF. The CDR3 DNA reads TGTGCCAGCAGCAGCGCAGGAGCTCGGGGGACCCAGTACTTC.

This chain links TRBV20-1 with TRBJ2-7, with 9 bases aligning to TRBD2. Trimming removed 7 bases from V and 2 bases from J; junction bases left unmatched: 9. Per germline, CDR1 DFQATT and CDR2 SNEGSKA (reference sequence). This CDR3 is built from 14 residues. CDR3: CSVSGSGSPYEQYF. The DNA of the CDR3 is TGCAGTGTGTCTGGTAGCGGGAGTCCCTACGAGCAGTACTTC.

This clonotype was counted ten times or more. The chain uses TRBV4-1 and TRBJ1-3; the D gene is possibly TRBD1 (6 bases). The CDR3 sequence is 16 residues long. The V gene lost 1 base and the J gene lost 6 bases, with 16 bases spanning the gap. Germline CDR1 is MGHRA and CDR2 is YSYEKL. CDR3 nucleotide sequence: TGCGCCAGCAGCCAAGCCCCGCCGGGACAATCAAACACCATATATTTT. It yields the protein CASSQAPPGQSNTIYF.